This is a list of T cell receptor beta chains from one sample in a study of shared clonotypes between healthy human individuals. The method was immunoSEQ multiplex PCR; TCRdb's version includes in-frame clones alone and lacks a portion of them. Of about 1.9 million clones listed, around 93% are singletons. Sequencing was done on a sample of naive CD8+ T cells from PBMCs. The receptors were sampled from a man aged 18 to 29 in good health. Some clones in this sample may be carry-over from other donors' samples. The CDR3 runs from the conserved cysteine through the conserved F or W. The D gene is left open where the match is weak. Only some rows state a clone size, as once, few, many or a class for expanded clones.

j_call: TRBJ1-2
d_call: -
v_call: TRBV5-1
clone_size: -
cdr3_nt: TGCGCCAGCAGCTTGACGGAGAACTATGGCTACACCTTC
cdr3_aa: CASSLTENYGYTF

j_call: TRBJ1-1
d_call: -
v_call: TRBV28
clone_size: -
cdr3_nt: TGTGCCAGCAGCCCCCTCACTGAAGCTTTCTTT
cdr3_aa: CASSPLTEAFF

j_call: TRBJ1-5
d_call: TRBD1
v_call: TRBV19
clone_size: -
cdr3_nt: TGTGCCAGTAGTATCGGACAGGGCAATCAGCCCCAGCATTTT
cdr3_aa: CASSIGQGNQPQHF

j_call: TRBJ2-1
d_call: TRBD2
v_call: TRBV7-8
clone_size: -
cdr3_nt: TGTGCCAGCAGCTTACGAGGTCCCGGGAGGCTCGATGAGCAGTTCTTC
cdr3_aa: CASSLRGPGRLDEQFF

j_call: TRBJ1-4
d_call: TRBD1
v_call: TRBV5-1
clone_size: -
cdr3_nt: TGCGCCAGCAGCTTGGATGGGAACAGGGGAGGTGAAAAACTGTTTTTT
cdr3_aa: CASSLDGNRGGEKLFF

j_call: TRBJ1-5
d_call: TRBD1
v_call: TRBV27
clone_size: -
cdr3_nt: TGTGCCAGCAGTAAGGACAGGGGCAATCAGCCCCAGCATTTT
cdr3_aa: CASSKDRGNQPQHF

j_call: TRBJ2-2
d_call: -
v_call: TRBV27
clone_size: -
cdr3_nt: TGTGCCAGCAGTACACTCGAGGCCACCGGGGAGCTGTTTTTT
cdr3_aa: CASSTLEATGELFF

j_call: TRBJ2-1
d_call: -
v_call: TRBV4-1
clone_size: few
cdr3_nt: TGCGCCAGCAGCCTGCCGGGACAGCGGACTAATAGCTCCTACAATGAGCAGTTCTTC
cdr3_aa: CASSLPGQRTNSSYNEQFF

j_call: TRBJ2-7
d_call: -
v_call: TRBV5-1
clone_size: -
cdr3_nt: TGCGCCAGCAGCTTGCGCATTACATACGAGCAGTACTTC
cdr3_aa: CASSLRITYEQYF

j_call: TRBJ2-7
d_call: -
v_call: TRBV11-2
clone_size: -
cdr3_nt: TGTGCCAGCAGCTCACCTCGGAGCGGATTCTCCTACGAGCAGTACTTC
cdr3_aa: CASSSPRSGFSYEQYF

j_call: TRBJ2-6
d_call: -
v_call: TRBV27
clone_size: few
cdr3_nt: TGTGCCAGCAGTTTGGGTGGGGCCAACGTCCTGACTTTC
cdr3_aa: CASSLGGANVLTF

j_call: TRBJ2-7
d_call: TRBD2
v_call: TRBV10-3
clone_size: -
cdr3_nt: TGTGCCGCGGGGGGAACTACAGGGAGCTCCTACGAGCAGTACTTC
cdr3_aa: CAAGGTTGSSYEQYF

j_call: TRBJ1-1
d_call: -
v_call: TRBV18
clone_size: -
cdr3_nt: TGTGCCAGCTCACCAGCCGGGGCAGTCAGGAATGCTTTCTTT
cdr3_aa: CASSPAGAVRNAFF

j_call: TRBJ2-7
d_call: TRBD1
v_call: TRBV6-1
clone_size: -
cdr3_nt: TGTGCCAGCAGTGAAGGCAGACAGGGCTACGAGCAGTACTTC
cdr3_aa: CASSEGRQGYEQYF

j_call: TRBJ1-3
d_call: -
v_call: TRBV9
clone_size: -
cdr3_nt: TGTGCCAGCAGCCCGGGAGGGGGTTCTGGAAACACCATATATTTT
cdr3_aa: CASSPGGGSGNTIYF

j_call: TRBJ2-1
d_call: -
v_call: TRBV7-9
clone_size: -
cdr3_nt: TGTGCCAGCAGCTTAGGAGGCGGGACAGCTAACAATGAACAGTTCTTC
cdr3_aa: CASSLGGGTANNEQFF

j_call: TRBJ2-7
d_call: -
v_call: TRBV10-3
clone_size: -
cdr3_nt: TGTGCCATCAAAGGGGGGTCGAGCTCCTACGAGCAGTACTTC
cdr3_aa: CAIKGGSSSYEQYF

j_call: TRBJ2-1
d_call: -
v_call: TRBV9
clone_size: -
cdr3_nt: TGTGCCAGCAGCCAAGGGGGAACGGAATACAATGAGCAGTTCTTC
cdr3_aa: CASSQGGTEYNEQFF

j_call: TRBJ2-3
d_call: -
v_call: TRBV9
clone_size: -
cdr3_nt: TGTGCCAGCAGCGTAGTGGGGGGCTTTGGCCATACGCAGTATTTT
cdr3_aa: CASSVVGGFGHTQYF

j_call: TRBJ1-6
d_call: -
v_call: TRBV25-1
clone_size: -
cdr3_nt: TGTGCCAGCAGTGATTCGCAGTACCGGACGAATTCACCCCTCCACTTT
cdr3_aa: CASSDSQYRTNSPLHF